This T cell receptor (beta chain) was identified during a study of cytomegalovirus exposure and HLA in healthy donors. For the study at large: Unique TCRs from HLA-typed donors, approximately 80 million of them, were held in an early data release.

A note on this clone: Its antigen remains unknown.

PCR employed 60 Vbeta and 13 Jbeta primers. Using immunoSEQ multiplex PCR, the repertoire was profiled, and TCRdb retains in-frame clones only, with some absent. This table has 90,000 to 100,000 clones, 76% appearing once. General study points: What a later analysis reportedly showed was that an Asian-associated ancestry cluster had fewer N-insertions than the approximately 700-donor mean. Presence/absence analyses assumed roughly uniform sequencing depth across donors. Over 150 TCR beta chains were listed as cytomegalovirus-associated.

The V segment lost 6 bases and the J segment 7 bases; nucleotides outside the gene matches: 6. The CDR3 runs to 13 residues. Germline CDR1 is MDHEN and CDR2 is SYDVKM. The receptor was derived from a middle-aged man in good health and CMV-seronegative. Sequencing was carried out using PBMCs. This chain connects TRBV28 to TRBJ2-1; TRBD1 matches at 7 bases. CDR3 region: CASSLQGRNEQFF. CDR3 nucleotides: TGTGCCAGCAGCTTACAGGGGCGGAATGAGCAGTTCTTC.